These 28 T cell receptor beta chains share one sample of origin, sequenced in a study of PD-1 blockade in classical Hodgkin lymphoma. Brentuximab vedotin exposure varied among the patients, all of whom had relapsed after autologous stem cell transplantation. TCRdb's table, derived via immunoSEQ multiplex PCR, lists solely in-frame clones and lacks some. The data show roughly 60,000 clones, roughly nine tenths seen once. Sequenced material: peripheral blood mononuclear cells (PBMCs), taken at baseline. The source of these receptors is a human donor with classical Hodgkin lymphoma.

This sequence joins TRBV4-1 and TRBJ2-7, with 11 bases fitting TRBD1. Trimming took 5 bases from V and 2 from J; bases not matched to a gene: 5. This CDR3 comprises 15 residues. In germline, CDR1 is MGHRA, CDR2 YSYEKL. DNA of the CDR3: TGCGCCAGCAGCATCCAGGGACAGGGGGCCTACGAGCAGTACTTC. Its translation is CASSIQGQGAYEQYF.

This clone occurred once. The chain joins TRBV28 to TRBJ2-3; D unclear. V was pared by 4 bases and J by 3 bases, with 8 bases between. The CDR3 totals 13 residues. The germline gives CDR1 MDHEN, CDR2 SYDVKM. The CDR3 protein is CASSSRLTDTQYF. The CDR3 coding sequence is TGTGCCAGCAGTTCTCGCTTGACAGATACGCAGTATTTT.

The J gene is TRBJ2-2, the V gene TRBV6-4, with 11 bases aligning to TRBD2. Germline CDR1 MRHNA, CDR2 SNTAGT. The CDR3 is made up of 22 amino acids. V trimming: 2 bases; J trimming: 7 bases; junction bases outside the gene matches: 24. CDR3 in DNA: TGTGCCAGCAGTGACAGTGAACAGGTTCCTAAGTTTAGCGGGAGGGCCGTCGGGGAGCTGTTTTTT. Translating it yields CASSDSEQVPKFSGRAVGELFF.

The chain uses TRBV4-1 and TRBJ1-3; 7 positions agree with TRBD1. The CDR3 consists of 17 residues. Trimming removed 1 base from V and 0 bases from J; junction bases left unmatched: 6. Germline V gives CDR1 MGHRA, CDR2 YSYEKL. CDR3 region: CASSQAQGQFSGNTIYF. The CDR3 DNA reads TGCGCCAGCAGCCAAGCCCAGGGACAGTTCTCTGGAAACACCATATATTTT.

This clone was counted only a few times. The chain couples TRBV28 to TRBJ2-5; no definite D call. V was cut by 4 bases and J by 4 bases, with 7 bases left in between. The V gene's germline CDR1 is MDHEN and CDR2 SYDVKM. The length of the CDR3 is 12 residues. This chain's CDR3 is CASSSWPETQYF. In DNA form, the CDR3 reads TGTGCCAGCAGTTCATGGCCAGAGACCCAGTACTTC.

This clone showed up just a few times. The gene calls are TRBV7-2 and TRBJ2-3; D is perhaps TRBD2 (6 bases). CDR1 is SGHTA and CDR2 is FQGNSA in the germline V gene. The CDR3 spans 15 residues. The V end lost 5 bases, the J end lost 5 bases, and 17 bases lay between the germline ends. The CDR3 spells CASSLGGLARDTQYF. For the CDR3, the DNA is TGTGCCAGCAGCCTGGGGGGTCTAGCCCGAGATACGCAGTATTTT.

Worth noting for this clone: Other DNA variants within this sample encode the same CDR3. J is TRBJ2-5 and V is TRBV5-1; D gene unclear. The CDR3 is 14 amino acids. The V end lost 4 bases, the J end lost 5 bases, and 15 bases lay between the germline ends. CDR1 and CDR2 from the germline V gene are SGHRS and YFSETQ. DNA of the CDR3: TGCGCCAGCAGCCAAGAAGGCGACGGGGAGACCCAGTACTTC. Residues: CASSQEGDGETQYF.

The chain links TRBV29-1 to TRBJ1-3, with 7 bases lining up with TRBD1. The V gene's germline CDR1 is SQVTM and CDR2 ANQGSEA. CDR3 size: 12 residues. The V and J ends lost 6 bases and 4 bases, in that order; junction bases with no gene match: 3. The CDR3 spells CSVPGQGNTIYF. The CDR3 DNA is TGCAGCGTCCCGGGACAGGGAAACACCATATATTTT.

The rearrangement links TRBV6-1 to TRBJ1-6; 7 bases fit TRBD1. Germline trimming cut 2 bases from V and 9 bases from J; bases unmatched to any gene: 13. Germline CDR1 is MNHNS and CDR2 is SASEGT. The CDR3 consists of 17 residues. Here the CDR3 DNA reads TGTGCCAGCAGTGAAAAAGGGACAGTGCCTGAGGGTTCACCCCTCCACTTT. As protein: CASSEKGTVPEGSPLHF.

This chain connects TRBV10-2 to TRBJ1-1, with D tentatively TRBD1 (6 bases). This CDR3 is built from 13 residues. Per germline, CDR1 WSHSY and CDR2 SAAADI. Trimming took 7 bases from V and 1 from J, leaving 10 bases between them. CDR3 sequence: CASIIQGNTEAFF. The DNA for the CDR3 is TGCGCCAGCATCATACAGGGGAACACTGAAGCTTTCTTT.

DNA of the CDR3: TGTGCCAGCAGTACCCCGCGGGGTGGGGCCAACGTCCTGACTTTC. This encodes CASSTPRGGANVLTF. The genes are TRBV28 and TRBJ2-6, with D perhaps TRBD2 (6 bases). Germline assignment: CDR1 MDHEN and CDR2 SYDVKM. The CDR3 has 15 amino acids. V dropped 5 bases and J dropped 3 bases, with 11 bases sitting between them.

This rearrangement joins TRBV10-3 to TRBJ2-7; D remains unclear. The germline CDR1 and CDR2 sequences are ENHRY and SYGVKD. The CDR3 spans 12 residues. V gave up 10 bases and J gave up 3 bases, with 13 bases separating them. The CDR3 loop reads CATGPSDYEQYF. For the CDR3, the DNA is TGTGCCACTGGGCCTTCGGACTACGAGCAGTACTTC.

The CDR3 here is CASNGRQGAGPQHF. CDR3 nucleotide sequence: TGTGCCAGCAACGGTCGACAGGGTGCGGGGCCCCAGCATTTT. The chain combines TRBV6-1 with TRBJ1-5, with 7 nucleotides matching TRBD1. The V gene's germline CDR1 is MNHNS and CDR2 SASEGT. V was pared by 7 bases and J by 9 bases, with 12 bases of the junction left unmatched. The CDR3 extends over 14 amino acids.

The J gene is TRBJ2-3, the V gene TRBV7-2; 7 bases agree with TRBD2. This CDR3 contains 17 residues. V was pared by 5 bases and J by 1 base, with 12 bases of the junction left unmatched. From germline, CDR1 is SGHTA and CDR2 FQGNSA. In DNA, the CDR3 is TGTGCCAGCAGCACCCGATGGGAACGGGGGGGCACAGATACGCAGTATTTT. This gives the protein CASSTRWERGGTDTQYF.

The CDR3 DNA sequence: TGTGCCAGCAGTGATGACAGTGAAAGCACAGATACGCAGTATTTT. It specifies CASSDDSESTDTQYF. This chain connects TRBV25-1 to TRBJ2-3, with D possibly TRBD1 on 5 matching bases. Per the germline V gene, CDR1 is MGHDK and CDR2 is SYGVNS. The CDR3 has 15 amino acids. V was shortened by 3 bases and J by 0 bases, with 10 bases between the two germline ends.

The V call is TRBV19, the J call TRBJ1-1; D ambiguous. Germline V lookup: CDR1 LNHDA, CDR2 SQIVND (reference sequence). The CDR3 extends over 14 amino acids. V was shortened by 5 bases and J by 4 bases, with 14 bases between the two germline ends. This CDR3 reads CASSQGLPGTEAFF. The DNA of the CDR3 is TGTGCCAGTAGTCAAGGGTTGCCAGGCACTGAAGCTTTCTTT.

The CDR3: CASSFGIVGSALDTQYF. The CDR3 nucleotides are TGTGCCAGCAGTTTCGGTATCGTCGGGAGCGCCCTGGATACGCAGTATTTT. V and J are TRBV28 and TRBJ2-3; tentative D call: TRBD2 (6 bases). CDR3 length: 17 amino acids. Germline V gene data show CDR1 as MDHEN and CDR2 as SYDVKM. V shed 3 bases and J shed 6 bases, with 22 bases lying between them.

For the CDR3, the DNA is TGTGCTTTACAGCGAGATAGCAATCAGCCCCAGCATTTT. It specifies CALQRDSNQPQHF. This chain uses TRBV30 with TRBJ1-5; unclear D gene. The germline V gene encodes CDR1 GTSNPN and CDR2 SVGIG (reference sequence). This CDR3 contains 13 residues.

V is TRBV28 and J is TRBJ1-1; 7 bases align to TRBD1. The V segment lost 4 bases and the J segment 5 bases; nucleotides outside the gene matches: 7. Per germline, CDR1 MDHEN and CDR2 SYDVKM. The length of the CDR3 is 14 residues. The CDR3 region is CASSYTGVGTEAFF. CDR3 bases: TGTGCCAGCAGTTACACAGGGGTAGGAACTGAAGCTTTCTTT.

The chain employs TRBV7-3 and TRBJ2-3; D might be TRBD1 or TRBD2, each matching 6 bases. V was trimmed by 5 bases and J by 6 bases, leaving 15 bases between them. CDR3 length equals 14 residues. Germline CDR1 reads SGHTA; CDR2 reads FQGTGA. CDR3 protein: CASSPLGGSDTQYF. The CDR3, as DNA: TGTGCCAGCAGCCCCCTAGGGGGGTCGGATACGCAGTATTTT.

The gene calls are TRBV6-5 and TRBJ1-6, with TRBD1 matching 7 bases. Germline CDR1 MNHEY, CDR2 SVGAGI. This CDR3 has 15 amino acids. V lost 2 bases and J lost 7; bases outside the gene matches: 5. CDR3 nucleotide sequence: TGTGCCAGCAGTTACGGAGGGGGCGTAAATTCACCCCTCCACTTT. It specifies CASSYGGGVNSPLHF.

This clone showed up just once. Here the CDR3 DNA reads TGTGCCAGCAGCCTAGCCCTACCTTACAATGAGCAGTTCTTC. Its protein is CASSLALPYNEQFF. The genes are TRBV6-5 and TRBJ2-1; a weak D match, TRBD2 (5 bases). The CDR3 is 14 amino acids. With 6 bases removed from V and 4 bases from J, the gap between germline ends came to 13 bases. Germline V gene sequence: CDR1 MNHEY, CDR2 SVGAGI.

This clone was observed a handful of times. The chain recombines TRBV5-1 with TRBJ1-2; 8 positions match TRBD1. This CDR3 region has 14 residues. V gave up 4 bases and J gave up 3 bases; unmatched junction bases: 5. The V gene's germline CDR1 is SGHRS and CDR2 YFSETQ. The CDR3 here is CASSRTGSDYGYTF. The CDR3 DNA follows: TGCGCCAGCAGCCGGACAGGGAGTGACTATGGCTACACCTTC. The variable domain in full, with the rest retrieved from reference TRBV5-1 and TRBJ1-2, is KAGVTQTPRYLIKTRGQQVTLSCSPISGHRSVSWYQQTPGQGLQFLFEYFSETQRNKGNFPGRFSGRQFSNSRSEMNVSTLELGDSALYLCASSRTGSDYGYTFGSGTRLTVV.

The chain couples TRBV28 to TRBJ2-1; perhaps D is TRBD1 or TRBD2 (5 bases each). Deletions cut 5 bases from V and 0 bases from J, with 14 bases between. This CDR3 has 16 residues. From germline, CDR1 is MDHEN and CDR2 SYDVKM. The CDR3 region is CASSPPLGASYNEQFF. CDR3 nucleotides: TGTGCCAGCAGTCCCCCACTAGGGGCCTCCTACAATGAGCAGTTCTTC.

The chain employs TRBV7-2 and TRBJ2-7; no clear D. Germline CDR1 SGHTA, CDR2 FQGNSA. Trimming took 5 bases from V and 7 from J, leaving 18 bases between them. The CDR3 runs to 14 residues. As DNA, the CDR3 is TGTGCCAGCAGCCCCCCGTTACAGTTCGGGGAGCAGTACTTC. Translated: CASSPPLQFGEQYF.

This chain uses TRBV2 with TRBJ2-7, with 9 nucleotides matching TRBD1. With 7 bases clipped from V and 0 bases from J, the junction kept 7 bases outside the gene matches. Germline values: CDR1 SNHLY, CDR2 FYNNEI. CDR3 length: 15 amino acids. The CDR3 sequence is CASKEGTGSSYEQYF. The DNA for the CDR3 is TGTGCCAGCAAAGAGGGGACAGGGAGCTCCTACGAGCAGTACTTC.

The chain links TRBV5-6 to TRBJ2-5; 12 bases match TRBD2. The V gene's germline CDR1 is SGHDT and CDR2 YYEEEE. The CDR3 spans 16 residues. V shed 4 bases, J shed 6 bases, and the junction held 10 bases outside the gene matches. The CDR3 DNA follows: TGTGCCAGCAGCGTGGCGACTAGCGGGAGCGTTCAGACCCAGTACTTC. Translation gives CASSVATSGSVQTQYF.

A single count supports this clone. The rearrangement uses TRBV29-1 and TRBJ1-1; tentative D call: TRBD1 (5 bases). From germline, CDR1 is SQVTM and CDR2 ANQGSEA. This CDR3 contains 14 residues. The V and J ends lost 3 bases and 4 bases respectively, with 15 bases between them. The CDR3 sequence: CSVESGLRGTEAFF. The CDR3 bases are TGCAGCGTTGAGAGCGGACTAAGGGGCACTGAAGCTTTCTTT.